A selection of T cell receptor beta chains follows, all from one sample in a study of spatial heterogeneity in lung cancer. Each CDR3 protein is one row after TCRdb ran MiXCR on the 5' RACE reads. This repertoire shows 36,000 or so distinct CDR3 sequences, 5.2% found once; its top ten account for about 28%. This material consisted of PBMCs, taken at surgery. All receptors derive from a female donor with early-stage non-small cell lung cancer. The CDR3 runs from the conserved cysteine through the conserved F or W. The order of the fields is J gene, clone size, V gene, D gene, CDR3 protein, CDR3 DNA. A D gene is named only where the DNA matches it firmly. Rows may omit the clone size; those that give it use once, few, many or a size class.

J gene: TRBJ2-7; clone size: medium-sized; V gene: TRBV3-1; D gene: TRBD1; CDR3 protein: CASSPTGIDEQYF; CDR3 DNA: TGTGCCAGCAGCCCGACAGGGATCGACGAGCAGTACTTC
J gene: TRBJ1-6; clone size: -; V gene: TRBV6-1; D gene: -; CDR3 protein: CASRPVLGYNSPLHF; CDR3 DNA: TGTGCCAGCAGGCCAGTACTGGGGTATAATTCACCCCTCCACTTT
J gene: TRBJ2-5; clone size: many; V gene: TRBV6-5; D gene: TRBD2; CDR3 protein: CASSYSPTSEQETQYF; CDR3 DNA: TGTGCCAGCAGTTACTCGCCCACTAGCGAGCAAGAGACCCAGTACTTC
J gene: TRBJ1-2; clone size: -; V gene: TRBV29-1; D gene: -; CDR3 protein: CSVRREGYYGYTF; CDR3 DNA: TGCAGCGTGAGGAGAGAGGGATACTATGGCTACACCTTC
J gene: TRBJ2-1; clone size: many; V gene: TRBV20-1; D gene: -; CDR3 protein: CSAGTYREAYNEQFF; CDR3 DNA: TGCAGTGCGGGGACGTATAGGGAAGCCTACAATGAGCAGTTCTTC
J gene: TRBJ2-3; clone size: many; V gene: TRBV7-3; D gene: TRBD2; CDR3 protein: CASSPPGGGTDTQYF; CDR3 DNA: TGTGCCAGCAGCCCTCCGGGGGGGGGCACAGATACGCAGTATTTT
J gene: TRBJ1-1; clone size: many; V gene: TRBV29-1; D gene: -; CDR3 protein: CSATDSYTEAFF; CDR3 DNA: TGCAGCGCTACTGACAGTTACACTGAAGCTTTCTTT
J gene: TRBJ2-3; clone size: many; V gene: TRBV5-1; D gene: -; CDR3 protein: CASSLAPGTDTQYF; CDR3 DNA: TGCGCCAGCAGCTTGGCCCCAGGCACAGATACGCAGTATTTT
J gene: TRBJ2-1; clone size: -; V gene: TRBV7-6; D gene: TRBD1; CDR3 protein: CASSFWDSSYNEQFF; CDR3 DNA: TGTGCCAGCAGCTTTTGGGACAGCTCCTACAATGAGCAGTTCTTC
J gene: TRBJ2-1; clone size: -; V gene: TRBV7-8; D gene: -; CDR3 protein: CASSGRVGEQFF; CDR3 DNA: TGTGCCAGCAGCGGACGTGTGGGGGAGCAGTTCTTC
J gene: TRBJ1-6; clone size: many; V gene: TRBV7-2; D gene: -; CDR3 protein: CASSSPRGAFHNSPLHF; CDR3 DNA: TGTGCCAGCAGCTCCCCCCGAGGGGCTTTTCATAATTCACCCCTCCACTTT
J gene: TRBJ2-7; clone size: many; V gene: TRBV29-1; D gene: TRBD2; CDR3 protein: CSARLAGRFDEQYF; CDR3 DNA: TGCAGCGCCCGACTAGCGGGAAGATTCGACGAGCAGTACTTC
J gene: TRBJ2-5; clone size: many; V gene: TRBV3-1; D gene: -; CDR3 protein: CASSQVSGPGGFQETQYF; CDR3 DNA: TGTGCCAGCAGCCAAGTCTCCGGGCCCGGAGGCTTTCAAGAGACCCAGTACTTC
J gene: TRBJ1-1; clone size: many; V gene: TRBV20-1; D gene: TRBD1; CDR3 protein: CSAKTGAATEAFF; CDR3 DNA: TGCAGTGCTAAGACAGGGGCGGCCACTGAAGCTTTCTTT
J gene: TRBJ2-7; clone size: many; V gene: TRBV19; D gene: TRBD1; CDR3 protein: CASSIDSQTGAYEQYF; CDR3 DNA: TGTGCCAGTAGTATAGATTCGCAGACAGGGGCCTACGAGCAGTACTTC
J gene: TRBJ2-2; clone size: many; V gene: TRBV20-1; D gene: -; CDR3 protein: CSARDLDRTGELFF; CDR3 DNA: TGCAGTGCTAGAGATCTTGACCGGACCGGGGAGCTGTTTTTT
J gene: TRBJ1-1; clone size: many; V gene: TRBV4-3; D gene: TRBD1; CDR3 protein: CASSQDQTGLEAFF; CDR3 DNA: TGCGCCAGCAGCCAAGATCAGACAGGGCTGGAAGCTTTCTTT
J gene: TRBJ1-5; clone size: many; V gene: TRBV28; D gene: -; CDR3 protein: CASSYNRVFVSYSNQPQHF; CDR3 DNA: TGTGCCAGCAGTTATAACAGGGTTTTCGTCTCCTATAGCAATCAGCCCCAGCATTTT
J gene: TRBJ2-3; clone size: many; V gene: TRBV2; D gene: -; CDR3 protein: CASSSGVGGTDTQYF; CDR3 DNA: TGTGCCAGCAGTTCGGGCGTGGGGGGCACAGATACGCAGTATTTT
J gene: TRBJ2-7; clone size: many; V gene: TRBV7-2; D gene: -; CDR3 protein: CASSLQVSYEQYF; CDR3 DNA: TGTGCCAGCAGCTTACAGGTCTCCTACGAGCAGTACTTC
J gene: TRBJ2-3; clone size: many; V gene: TRBV4-1; D gene: -; CDR3 protein: CASSQDLGAAGFRRGQYF; CDR3 DNA: TGCGCCAGCAGCCAAGATCTTGGGGCAGCGGGCTTCAGGAGGGGGCAGTATTTT
J gene: TRBJ2-3; clone size: many; V gene: TRBV4-3; D gene: -; CDR3 protein: CASREQSFTDTQYF; CDR3 DNA: TGCGCCAGCAGAGAGCAGAGTTTCACAGATACGCAGTATTTT
J gene: TRBJ2-5; clone size: -; V gene: TRBV4-1; D gene: -; CDR3 protein: CASSAGETQYF; CDR3 DNA: TGCGCCAGCAGCGCCGGGGAGACCCAGTACTTC
J gene: TRBJ1-4; clone size: many; V gene: TRBV7-2; D gene: TRBD1; CDR3 protein: CASSLLPQGAEANEKLFF; CDR3 DNA: TGTGCCAGCAGCTTACTCCCGCAGGGGGCAGAGGCTAATGAAAAACTGTTTTTT
J gene: TRBJ1-2; clone size: many; V gene: TRBV4-1; D gene: TRBD1; CDR3 protein: CASSQGWTGQRGNYGYTF; CDR3 DNA: TGCGCCAGCAGCCAAGGGTGGACAGGGCAAAGGGGTAACTATGGCTACACCTTC
J gene: TRBJ2-3; clone size: -; V gene: TRBV3-1; D gene: -; CDR3 protein: CASSQDGRTSVDTQYF; CDR3 DNA: TGTGCCAGCAGCCAAGATGGCCGCACCTCGGTGGATACGCAGTATTTT
J gene: TRBJ2-3; clone size: many; V gene: TRBV7-2; D gene: TRBD2; CDR3 protein: CASSSSGGAGDTQYF; CDR3 DNA: TGTGCCAGCAGCTCGAGCGGGGGGGCAGGAGATACGCAGTATTTT
J gene: TRBJ1-4; clone size: many; V gene: TRBV7-9; D gene: -; CDR3 protein: CASSFSGAVVEKLFF; CDR3 DNA: TGTGCCAGCAGCTTCTCAGGGGCAGTAGTTGAAAAACTGTTTTTT
J gene: TRBJ1-5; clone size: many; V gene: TRBV5-1; D gene: -; CDR3 protein: CASSPGVGNQPQHF; CDR3 DNA: TGCGCCAGCAGCCCCGGGGTTGGCAATCAGCCCCAGCATTTT
J gene: TRBJ2-1; clone size: many; V gene: TRBV27; D gene: TRBD2; CDR3 protein: CASSSWTSGSIYEQFF; CDR3 DNA: TGTGCCAGCAGTTCATGGACTAGCGGGAGTATCTATGAGCAGTTCTTC
J gene: TRBJ2-2; clone size: many; V gene: TRBV30; D gene: -; CDR3 protein: CAWTSYGTGELFF; CDR3 DNA: TGTGCCTGGACATCCTATGGGACCGGGGAGCTGTTTTTT
J gene: TRBJ1-2; clone size: -; V gene: TRBV20-1; D gene: -; CDR3 protein: CSAPDSANYGYTF; CDR3 DNA: TGCAGTGCCCCGGACAGTGCTAACTATGGCTACACCTTC
J gene: TRBJ1-1; clone size: many; V gene: TRBV5-1; D gene: -; CDR3 protein: CASSTPPNTEAFF; CDR3 DNA: TGCGCCAGCAGCACACCCCCGAACACTGAAGCTTTCTTT